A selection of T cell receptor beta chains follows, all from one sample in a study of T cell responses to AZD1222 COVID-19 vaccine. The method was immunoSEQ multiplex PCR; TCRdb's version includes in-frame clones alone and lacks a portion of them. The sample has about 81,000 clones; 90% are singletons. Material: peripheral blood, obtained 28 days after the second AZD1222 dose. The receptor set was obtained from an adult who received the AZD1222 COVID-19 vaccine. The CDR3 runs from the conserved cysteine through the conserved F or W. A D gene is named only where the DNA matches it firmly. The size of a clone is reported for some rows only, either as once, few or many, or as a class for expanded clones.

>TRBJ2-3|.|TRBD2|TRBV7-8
TGTGCCAGCAGCCGAGCGGGGGGGGGTACAGATACGCAGTATTTT
CASSRAGGGTDTQYF
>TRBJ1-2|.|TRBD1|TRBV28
TGTGCCAGCAGCACGGGACAGGGGACCTATGGCTACACCTTC
CASSTGQGTYGYTF
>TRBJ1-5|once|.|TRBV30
TGTGCCTGGAGTGCAGGGGTGTTCAATCAGCCCCAGCATTTT
CAWSAGVFNQPQHF
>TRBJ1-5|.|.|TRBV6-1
TGTGCCAGCAGTGAACACTCAGGGGCCGCTAACAATCAGCCCCAGCATTTT
CASSEHSGAANNQPQHF
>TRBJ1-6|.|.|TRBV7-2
TGTGCCAGCAGCCTACCCGTAATGCCCCTCCACTTT
CASSLPVMPLHF
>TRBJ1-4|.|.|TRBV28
TGTGCCAGCAGTTTACCCTCTAGGGCTAATGAAAAACTGTTTTTT
CASSLPSRANEKLFF
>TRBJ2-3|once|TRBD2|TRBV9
TGTGCCAGCAGCGTAGAAGGGACTAGCGGGGGGGCGAGCACAGATACGCAGTATTTT
CASSVEGTSGGASTDTQYF
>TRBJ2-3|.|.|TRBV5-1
TGCGCCAGCAGCTTGGGGGGGGCGAATACGCAGTATTTT
CASSLGGANTQYF
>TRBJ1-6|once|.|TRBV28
TGTGCCAGCAGTTTGGGGGTCGGATTTTCACCCCTCCACTTT
CASSLGVGFSPLHF
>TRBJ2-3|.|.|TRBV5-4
TGTGCCAGCAGCTTGGTGGCGGGGCCTCTCTCCACAGATACGCAGTATTTT
CASSLVAGPLSTDTQYF
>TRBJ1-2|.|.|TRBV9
TGTGCCAGTACGCGAGAGTACTATGGCTACACCTTC
CASTREYYGYTF
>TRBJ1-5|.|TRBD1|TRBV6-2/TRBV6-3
TGTGCCAGCAGCCGGGACAGGGACAACAATCAGCCCCAGCATTTT
CASSRDRDNNQPQHF
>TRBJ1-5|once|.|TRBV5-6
TGTGCCAGCAGCTTTAAACAGGGACTGGTGGACCAGCCCCAGCATTTT
CASSFKQGLVDQPQHF
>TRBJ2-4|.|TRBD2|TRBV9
TGTGCCAGCAGCGTAGTTTTAAGCGGACTAGCGGGGGATCTAGCCAAAAACATTCAGTACTTC
CASSVVLSGLAGDLAKNIQYF
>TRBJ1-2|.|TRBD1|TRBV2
TGTGCCAGCAGGGGGACAGGGCTCTATGGCTACACCTTC
CASRGTGLYGYTF
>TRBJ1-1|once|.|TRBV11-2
TGTGCCAGCAGCTTAAGCCGGGACACTGAAGCTTTCTTT
CASSLSRDTEAFF
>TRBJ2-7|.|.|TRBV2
TGTGCCAGAAGGGAGGCAACAGCCTCCTACGAGCAGTACTTC
CARREATASYEQYF
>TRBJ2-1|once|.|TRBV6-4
TGTGCCAGCAGTGAACGTGTGGGCTCCTCGGGGGAGCAGTTCTTC
CASSERVGSSGEQFF
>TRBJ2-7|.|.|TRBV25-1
TGTGCCAGCAGTGAGGGGGATGCGGGAGAGCAGTACTTC
CASSEGDAGEQYF
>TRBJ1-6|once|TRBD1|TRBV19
TGTGCCAGTACCCAGCAGGGGGCTGATTCACCCCTCCACTTT
CASTQQGADSPLHF
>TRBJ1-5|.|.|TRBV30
TGTGCCTGGAGTGCGTCAATAGGGGATCAGCCCCAGCATTTT
CAWSASIGDQPQHF
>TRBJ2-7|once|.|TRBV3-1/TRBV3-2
TGTGCCAGCAGCCAAGTTCGGGCCGGGGGCGAGCAGTACTTC
CASSQVRAGGEQYF
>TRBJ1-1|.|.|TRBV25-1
TGTGCCAGCAGGTCGACAGGAAGGAACACTGAAGCTTTCTTT
CASRSTGRNTEAFF
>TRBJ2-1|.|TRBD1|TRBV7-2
TGTGCCAGCAGTAGGACAGGGGGACGCAATGAGCAGTTCTTC
CASSRTGGRNEQFF
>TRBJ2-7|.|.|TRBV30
TGTGCCTGGAGTGTACATAGGATTCGGAACGAGCAGTACTTC
CAWSVHRIRNEQYF
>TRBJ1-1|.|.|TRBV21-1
TGTGCCAGCAGCAAAGACCCGGGAGTGGGGAACACTGAAGCTTTCTTT
CASSKDPGVGNTEAFF
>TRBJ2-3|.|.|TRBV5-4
TGTGCCAGCAGCAAGCCAGGGAGTAGCACAGATACGCAGTATTTT
CASSKPGSSTDTQYF
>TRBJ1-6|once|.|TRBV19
TGTGCCAGTACCACAGGGAAGGTGGGCTCCTATAATTCACCCCTCCACTTT
CASTTGKVGSYNSPLHF
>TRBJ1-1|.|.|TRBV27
TGTGCCAGCAGTTTGGGCTCGGACATGTGGGAAGCTTTCTTT
CASSLGSDMWEAFF
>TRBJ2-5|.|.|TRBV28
TGTGCCAGCAGTTCGCCAGGGAAGGGCATGGGGACCCAGTACTTC
CASSSPGKGMGTQYF
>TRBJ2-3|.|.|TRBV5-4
TGTGCCAGCAGCTTGTCGGATACGCAGTATTTT
CASSLSDTQYF
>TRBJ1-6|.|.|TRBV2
TGTGCCAGCAGTGAAGCGATGGGGGGCGGTTCACCCCTCCACTTT
CASSEAMGGGSPLHF
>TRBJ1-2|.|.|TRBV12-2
TGTGCAAGTCGCTTAGGTAGGGGGAAGAACTATGGCTACACCTTC
CASRLGRGKNYGYTF
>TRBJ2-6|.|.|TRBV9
TGTGCCAGCAGCGTAGGAGAGGGTGGGGGGACCGGGGCCAACGTCCTGACTTTC
CASSVGEGGGTGANVLTF
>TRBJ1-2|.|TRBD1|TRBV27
TGTGCCAGCAGAGACAGGGGGCAAAACTATGGCTACACCTTC
CASRDRGQNYGYTF
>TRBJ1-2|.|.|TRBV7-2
TGTGCCAGCAGCCGGGACAAAAACTATGGCTACACCTTC
CASSRDKNYGYTF
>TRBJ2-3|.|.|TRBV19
TGTGCCAGTAATGGACAGAACACAGATACGCAGTATTTT
CASNGQNTDTQYF
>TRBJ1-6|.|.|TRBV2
TGTGCCAGCAGCCTCAATTCACCCCTCCACTTT
CASSLNSPLHF